In this sample, the clone carrying this TCR beta chain turned up many times. The data are from a study of Graves' ophthalmopathy and Graves' hyperthyroidism. Ophthalmopathy absent within 18 months of follow-up marked hyperthyroidism as stable. The study recruited hyperthyroidism patients aged 18 to 65 who were newly diagnosed, under 2 months' duration. Out of 9.5 to 10 ml of fresh peripheral blood, PBMCs were obtained. This CDR3 is built from 14 residues. Per the germline V gene, CDR1 is SGHRS and CDR2 is YFSETQ. Trimming took off 3 bases at V and 3 bases at J, with 12 bases between the two ends. The study amplified TCR beta CDR3 regions using RNA transcripts. HTBI-primed RT-PCR formed the first round, and a multiplex PCR formed the second. TCRdb itself ran the multiplex PCR reads through MiXCR, one entry per CDR3 protein. In the table there are about 620,000 distinct CDR3 sequences, roughly 20% of which are singletons.

This clonotype was sampled from a woman younger than 30 with stable Graves' hyperthyroidism. Some clones in this sample may be carry-over from other donors' samples. The chain employs TRBV5-1 and TRBJ1-1; D may be TRBD1 (5 bases). The sample consisted of peripheral blood. This CDR3 reads CASSSGGLDTEAFF. The CDR3 region has the DNA TGCGCCAGCAGCTCCGGGGGTCTGGACACTGAAGCTTTCTTT. Filled out from reference TRBV5-1 and TRBJ1-1, the complete variable domain reads KAGVTQTPRYLIKTRGQQVTLSCSPISGHRSVSWYQQTPGQGLQFLFEYFSETQRNKGNFPGRFSGRQFSNSRSEMNVSTLELGDSALYLCASSSGGLDTEAFFGQGTRLTVV.